This is a list of T cell receptor beta chains from one sample in a study of T cells in localized non-small cell lung cancer. Method: immunoSEQ multiplex PCR; TCRdb's copy keeps in-frame clones and lacks some. The profile shows roughly 1,700 clones, 22% of them singletons. Sequencing used normal lung tissue next to the tumor, obtained before any cancer treatment. All receptors derive from a woman aged 35 to 70 with stage I lung adenocarcinoma. The CDR3 runs from the conserved cysteine through the conserved F or W. A D gene is named only where the DNA matches it firmly. The listing skips clone size in some rows; elsewhere it reads once, few, many or a size class.

j_call clone_size d_call v_call cdr3_aa cdr3_nt
TRBJ1-5 NA NA TRBV11-3 CASSLQGPLGNQPQHF TGTGCCAGCAGCTTACAGGGGCCTCTAGGGAATCAGCCCCAGCATTTT
TRBJ2-3 few TRBD2 TRBV19 CASSIGPSGGAPADTQYF TGTGCCAGTAGTATTGGGCCTAGCGGGGGGGCTCCTGCAGATACGCAGTATTTT
TRBJ2-5 few TRBD1 TRBV11-3 CASSLGDRAQETQYF TGTGCCAGCAGCTTGGGCGACAGGGCCCAAGAGACCCAGTACTTC
TRBJ1-2 NA NA TRBV19 CASSTTGSLRTF TGTGCCAGTAGTACCACAGGATCTCTACGGACCTTC
TRBJ1-2 few NA TRBV28 CASSLSGGNYGYTF TGTGCCAGCAGTTTATCGGGAGGTAACTATGGCTACACCTTC
TRBJ1-4 few NA TRBV19 CASSMKRGADEKLFF TGTGCCAGTAGTATGAAGAGGGGCGCCGATGAAAAACTGTTTTTT